The source of this TCR beta chain is a study of blood T cell repertoires in COVID-19 (dated by TCRdb to the early 2020s). About the full investigation: Samples covering the acute and convalescent phases of COVID-19 were provided by collaborators in the United States, Italy and Spain. The prospective study material was composed of cDNA or gDNA derived from T cells, B-cell-depleted T cells, or PBMCs. Nearly every sample came with metadata listing a de-identified subject ID, COVID-19 status, age in years and sex. The dataset comprised deeply sampled blood TCRbeta repertoires from subjects exposed to, actively infected with, or recovered from COVID-19. Where available, HLA class I and class II types were taken from metadata supplied by the sample provider and were not determined by assay-based typing. A freely available public database, intended as a resource for researchers studying the immune response to SARS-CoV-2, is where the repertoires were released. The samples were drawn from two sources: the first 160 participants of the ongoing ImmuneRACE study, and 1,200 or so subjects contributed by 6 global collaborators.

To note about this clone: Its antigen is not yet known. Qualities for individual bases were not recorded, and no much larger clone is one base off.

The immunoSEQ Assay, a bias-controlled multiplex PCR, was used to amplify TCRbeta CDR3 regions from genomic DNA. The paper's processing steps were these. The number of nucleated cells in each sample was estimated by amplification of reference gene primers within the assay. Sequence reads were collapsed and filtered to measure the absolute abundance of every unique TCRbeta CDR3 rearrangement. For each sample, productive Simpson clonality was calculated as the square root of Simpson's diversity index over productive rearrangements. Imported from immuneACCESS, the table was reduced by TCRdb to in-frame sequences with V and J called. These copies leave out some clones; in studies compared against another copy, an unresolved V gene accounts for under half, and the cause of the remainder is not known. That table furnishes V, J and clone size, whereas the DNA furnished D and trimming. This sample holds 470,000 or so clones; 80% to 90% were observed only once. The ten top clones hold 4% to 4.5% of the sample.

Results the study describes overall, beyond this receptor: The quantity of clinical and demographic metadata differed by source and by participant and was supplied without curation.

The CDR3 starts with the cysteine, ends with the phenylalanine, and has 14 residues. Just CDR3 DNA is preserved here, 42 bases in frame from base 1. Each collaborating institution followed its own protocols to collect whole blood in K2EDTA tubes. For TCRbeta analysis, collaborators shipped samples in one of three forms: frozen whole blood, isolated PBMCs, or DNA extracted from either of those sample types. The sequence came from a woman aged 30 to 39 with acute or convalescent COVID-19. Material for sequencing was peripheral blood. Rearrangement joined TRBV1 to TRBJ1-2. TRBV1 is an annotated pseudogene. The nucleotide sequence is TGCACCAGCAGCCCCCTAACGGCGGGCTATGGCTACACCTTC. Its protein is CTSSPLTAGYGYTF.